One sample yielded the 32 T cell receptor beta chains listed below, sequenced in a study of vaccination and CD4 T cells after COVID-19. These TCRs are of unknown antigen specificity. The Oncomine TCR Beta short-read assay was what sequenced the DNA obtained from cultured CD4+ T cells. From the PCR reads, TCRdb called clonotypes with MiXCR, one entry per CDR3 protein. The sample consists of approximately 10,000 distinct CDR3 sequences, around 56% of them appearing once. The treatment was: 10-day PBMC culture with coronavirus spike peptide pools or control peptides (ViraFEST assay). The sequenced sample consisted of CD4+ T cells from blood, cultured in vitro. The receptors derive from a human donor who had recovered from COVID-19.

The chain links TRBV20-1 to TRBJ2-7, with 8 bases identical to TRBD1. The CDR3 runs to 13 residues. CDR1 and CDR2 from the germline V gene are DFQATT and SNEGSKA (reference sequence). With V trimmed by 6 bases and J by 3 bases, 7 bases remained unmatched. In nucleotides, the CDR3 is TGCAGTGCGCTAGGACAGGGAAACTACGAGCAGTACTTC. Its protein is CSALGQGNYEQYF.

V gene TRBV20-1 combines with J gene TRBJ2-7; TRBD2 matches 16 bases. The CDR3 contains 15 residues. CDR1 and CDR2 from the germline V gene are DFQATT and SNEGSKA (reference sequence). J gave up 4 bases and V 1 base, and 1 base lay outside the gene matches. The CDR3 DNA reads TGCAGTGCTAGAGGGGGACTAGCGGGAGGGTACGAGCAGTACTTC. Encoded protein: CSARGGLAGGYEQYF.

A few counts support this clonotype. V usage is TRBV7-2 and J usage is TRBJ1-6; D uncertain. Per the germline V gene, CDR1 is SGHTA and CDR2 is FQGNSA. The CDR3 spans 12 residues. V shed 5 bases and J shed 5 bases, with 4 bases lying between them. The CDR3 protein is CASSRNNSPLHF. CDR3 sequence (DNA): TGTGCCAGCAGCCGCAATAATTCACCCCTCCACTTT.

This chain joins TRBV2 and TRBJ2-1, with D possibly being TRBD1 (5 bases). The CDR3 length is 15 residues. Trimming pared 7 bases from V and 3 bases from J, leaving 16 bases between. Germline-derived CDR1 and CDR2 are SNHLY and FYNNEI. CDR3 in amino acids: CASKLDSQDYNEQFF. CDR3 in DNA: TGTGCCAGCAAGCTCGACAGCCAAGACTACAATGAGCAGTTCTTC.

This chain links TRBV21-1 with TRBJ2-1; the DNA was not used to check the table's D call, TRBD2. TRBV21-1 is an annotated pseudogene. The length of the CDR3 is 16 residues. CDR3 bases: TGTGCCAGCAGCCTAAAACTAGCGGCCATTTACAATGAGCAGTTCTTC. Translation: CASSLKLAAIYNEQFF.

Only a few counts were recorded for this clonotype. The chain carries TRBV12-3 or TRBV12-4 and TRBJ2-7; D may be TRBD2 (6 bases). This CDR3 is built from 12 residues. Trimming removed 2 bases at V and 9 bases at J, with 11 bases between. CDR3 loop: CASSLFQGGQYF. The CDR3 bases are TGTGCCAGCAGTTTATTTCAGGGAGGGCAGTACTTC.

This sequence joins TRBV12-5 and TRBJ2-3, with a tentative D call TRBD1 (6 bases). The CDR3 runs to 14 residues. CDR1 and CDR2 from the germline V gene are LGHNT and FRNRAP. The ends were cut back, 5 bases at V and 6 bases at J, with 15 bases in the middle. CDR3 nucleotides: TGTGCTAGTGGTCCCCCGCAGGGGTTGGATACGCAGTATTTT. Residues: CASGPPQGLDTQYF.

The chain recombines TRBV20-1 with TRBJ2-1, with TRBD1 as a possible D gene (6 bases). Trimming removed 4 bases from V and 10 bases from J, with 17 bases in between. The CDR3 runs to 13 residues. In germline, CDR1 is DFQATT, CDR2 SNEGSKA (reference sequence). The CDR3 sequence: CSANEIRGKEQFF. In DNA, the CDR3 is TGCAGTGCTAATGAGATCAGGGGAAAAGAGCAGTTCTTC.

The chain combines TRBV20-1 with TRBJ1-3; D is undetermined. Germline V gene sequence: CDR1 DFQATT, CDR2 SNEGSKA (reference sequence). V shed 8 bases and J shed 0 bases, with 8 bases lying between them. This CDR3 contains 12 residues. This CDR3 is CSSPDSGNTIYF. The CDR3 DNA reads as TGCAGTTCCCCAGACTCTGGAAACACCATATATTTT.

The J gene is TRBJ1-5, the V gene TRBV20-1, with 7 bases matching TRBD1. With 4 bases clipped from V and 4 bases from J, the junction kept 7 bases outside the gene matches. Per germline, CDR1 DFQATT and CDR2 SNEGSKA (reference sequence). This CDR3 region has 14 residues. CDR3 DNA: TGCAGTGCTATGGGGTCGACAGGGAATCAGCCCCAGCATTTT. Translation gives CSAMGSTGNQPQHF.

This clonotype was seen only a few times. The rearrangement links TRBV27 to TRBJ1-5, with 10 positions matching TRBD1. The CDR3 consists of 14 residues. V trimming: 6 bases; J trimming: 6 bases; junction bases outside the gene matches: 5. Germline CDR1 MNHEY, CDR2 SMNVEV (reference sequence). CDR3 nucleotides: TGTGCCAGCAGGACAGGGGGCGAGGGTCAGCCCCAGCATTTT. Protein: CASRTGGEGQPQHF.

The rearrangement joins TRBV19 to TRBJ1-2, with no clear D. Trimming removed 6 bases at V and 0 bases at J, with 11 bases between. The CDR3 sequence is 14 residues long. In germline, CDR1 is LNHDA, CDR2 SQIVND (reference sequence). CDR3 DNA: TGTGCCAGTAGGAGGAGAGCCTCTAACTATGGCTACACCTTC. This translates into CASRRRASNYGYTF.

The chain joins TRBV19 to TRBJ1-3; TRBD1 matches at 7 bases. V lost 10 bases to trimming and J lost 0 bases; unmatched junction nucleotides: 12. The CDR3 runs to 16 residues. Germline V lookup: CDR1 LNHDA, CDR2 SQIVND (reference sequence). This chain's CDR3 is CATQSQQGYSGNTIYF. CDR3 coding DNA: TGTGCCACCCAAAGCCAACAGGGGTACTCTGGAAACACCATATATTTT.

The chain recombines TRBV24-1 with TRBJ2-5; possible D gene TRBD1, 5 bases. The CDR3 is 15 residues long. V lost 2 bases and J 2 bases, leaving 11 bases between the germline ends. The germline V gene has CDR1 KGHDR and CDR2 SFDVKD. CDR3 bases: TGTGCCACCAGTGATTCGAAGACAGTACAAGAGACCCAGTACTTC. This encodes CATSDSKTVQETQYF.

In its sample, this clonotype is medium-sized. V is TRBV15 and J is TRBJ1-2; 8 bases fit TRBD1. The CDR3 is 14 amino acids. Germline-derived CDR1 and CDR2 are LNHNV and YYDKDF (reference sequence). V shed 3 bases, J shed 5 bases, and the junction held 5 bases outside the gene matches. The CDR3 DNA follows: TGTGCCACCAGCAGGGGACAGGTGATGTATGGCTACACCTTC. Its protein is CATSRGQVMYGYTF. Filled out from reference TRBV15 and TRBJ1-2, the complete variable domain reads DAMVIQNPRYQVTQFGKPVTLSCSQTLNHNVMYWYQQKSSQAPKLLFHYYDKDFNNEADTPDNFQSRRPNTSFCFLDIRSPGLGDTAMYLCATSRGQVMYGYTFGSGTRLTVV.

This chain uses TRBV20-1 with TRBJ2-3, with a possible D match to TRBD2 (6 bases). Germline CDR1 and CDR2: DFQATT and SNEGSKA (reference sequence). The CDR3 contains 14 residues. The CDR3 bases are TGCAGACCATCGCGGGACTCCAACACAGATACGCAGTATTTT. Translation gives CRPSRDSNTDTQYF.

This chain connects TRBV11-2 to TRBJ2-2; D remains unclear. Germline V CDR1 and CDR2: SGHAT, FQNNGV. Trimming cost V 1 base and J 1 base, with 10 bases left between them. The CDR3 is made up of 16 amino acids. Here the CDR3 reads CASSLGSAWNTGELFF. The CDR3 bases are TGTGCCAGCAGCTTAGGCTCAGCCTGGAACACCGGGGAGCTGTTTTTT.

The rearrangement joins TRBV10-3 to TRBJ2-7; the D gene is possibly TRBD2 (5 bases). The CDR3 runs to 15 residues. Germline V CDR1 and CDR2: ENHRY, SYGVKD. Trimming pared 0 bases from V and 5 bases from J, leaving 14 bases between. The CDR3 DNA is TGTGCCATCAGTGAGTCGACTCTCGGGAATAACGAGCAGTACTTC. This codes for CAISESTLGNNEQYF.

This clonotype showed up just a few times. J is TRBJ2-2 and V is TRBV7-6, with TRBD1 matching 11 bases. Germline-derived CDR1 and CDR2 are SGHVS and FNYEAQ. CDR3 length equals 15 residues. V gave up 4 bases and J gave up 4 bases; unmatched junction bases: 2. The CDR3 nucleotides are TGTGCCAGCAGCTCCGGGACAGGGGGCACCGGGGAGCTGTTTTTT. This codes for CASSSGTGGTGELFF.

The chain recombines TRBV5-5 with TRBJ1-1; D not resolved. The CDR3 spans 14 residues. Germline CDR1 SGHKS, CDR2 YYEKEE (reference sequence). Trimming pared 3 bases from V and 1 base from J, leaving 10 bases between. The CDR3 is CASSWAARNTEAFF. The CDR3 region has the DNA TGTGCCAGCAGCTGGGCGGCCAGGAACACTGAAGCTTTCTTT.

The chain is built from TRBV15 and TRBJ1-2; D call uncertain. The ends were cut back, 0 bases at V and 8 bases at J, with 10 bases in the middle. CDR3 length: 13 residues. CDR1 is LNHNV and CDR2 is YYDKDF in the germline V gene (reference sequence). The CDR3 DNA reads TGTGCCACCAGCAGAGATCAAGGGATCGGCTACACCTTC. Translating gives CATSRDQGIGYTF. The full variable domain, in which reference TRBV15 and TRBJ1-2 provide the parts outside the CDR3, is DAMVIQNPRYQVTQFGKPVTLSCSQTLNHNVMYWYQQKSSQAPKLLFHYYDKDFNNEADTPDNFQSRRPNTSFCFLDIRSPGLGDTAMYLCATSRDQGIGYTFGSGTRLTVV.

The gene calls are TRBV7-3 and TRBJ1-1; D remains unclear. V gave up 2 bases and J gave up 3 bases, with 7 bases separating them. Looked up from germline, CDR1 is SGHTA and CDR2 is FQGTGA. The CDR3 totals 13 residues. CDR3 sequence reads: CASSLVQYTEAFF. The CDR3 coding sequence is TGTGCCAGCAGCTTAGTACAGTACACTGAAGCTTTCTTT.

This clonotype was detected only a few times. The chain carries TRBV6-2 or TRBV6-3 and TRBJ1-1, with a weak D call TRBD1 (6 bases). The germline V gene has CDR1 MNHEY and CDR2 SVGEGT. The V gene lost 8 bases and the J gene lost 8 bases, with 27 bases spanning the gap. The CDR3 extends over 16 amino acids. The CDR3, as DNA: TGTGCCAGCGTGAACAGGGCAGGGGAACCCCAGGTGGAAGCTTTCTTT. Protein sequence: CASVNRAGEPQVEAFF.

This clonotype was seen more than once but under ten times. This chain joins TRBV4-3 and TRBJ1-1; possible D gene TRBD1, 6 bases. Trimming pared 1 base from V and 3 bases from J, leaving 15 bases between. Germline V gene lookup returns CDR1 LGHNA and CDR2 YSLEER. This CDR3 is 16 amino acids long. CDR3 region: CASSQVQGGSDTEAFF. CDR3 bases: TGCGCCAGCAGCCAAGTCCAAGGGGGGTCTGACACTGAAGCTTTCTTT.

By proportion, this clonotype is large. The V gene is TRBV6-2 or TRBV6-3, the J gene TRBJ2-2; a possible D gene is TRBD2 (6 bases). Trimming cost V 8 bases and J 6 bases, with 13 bases left between them. Germline CDR1 MNHEY, CDR2 SVGEGT. The CDR3 length is 13 residues. This chain's CDR3 is CASGRGGPGELFF. The CDR3 DNA follows: TGTGCCAGCGGGCGGGGTGGACCCGGGGAGCTGTTTTTT.

By sample share, this clonotype is medium-sized (0.01 to 0.1%). The CDR3 coding sequence is TGTGCCAGCAGCCCTGGACAGGGGATCCCTTATCAGCCCCAGCATTTT. Encoded protein: CASSPGQGIPYQPQHF. The chain has TRBV5-8 and TRBJ1-5, with 9 bases fitting TRBD1. Trimming removed 4 bases from V and 5 bases from J; junction bases left unmatched: 10. CDR3 length: 16 residues. Germline V gene lookup returns CDR1 SGHTS and CDR2 YDEGEE.

V gene TRBV7-2 combines with J gene TRBJ2-5; D possibly corresponds to TRBD2 (6 bases). With 5 bases removed from V and 5 bases from J, the gap between germline ends came to 15 bases. Germline CDR1 is SGHTA and CDR2 is FQGNSA. The CDR3 length is 14 residues. Written as DNA, the CDR3 is TGTGCCAGCAGCCCCCAGACTGGGGGGGAGACCCAGTACTTC. Translation: CASSPQTGGETQYF.

The chain has TRBV19 and TRBJ1-1; D call uncertain. Germline V gene data show CDR1 as LNHDA and CDR2 as SQIVND (reference sequence). V was trimmed by 6 bases and J by 3 bases, leaving 11 bases between them. The CDR3 is 13 amino acids. CDR3 amino acids: CASRSQIYTEAFF. CDR3 in DNA: TGTGCCAGTAGGAGCCAGATCTACACTGAAGCTTTCTTT. The full variable domain, completed using reference TRBV19 and TRBJ1-1, is DGGITQSPKYLFRKEGQNVTLSCEQNLNHDAMYWYRQDPGQGLRLIYYSQIVNDFQKGDIAEGYSVSREKKESFPLTVTSAQKNPTAFYLCASRSQIYTEAFFGQGTRLTVV.

The gene calls are TRBV7-9 and TRBJ1-3; D is undetermined. V was clipped by 1 base and J by 0 bases, with 10 bases between them. Germline V gives CDR1 SEHNR, CDR2 FQNEAQ (reference sequence). This CDR3 spans 16 amino acids. CDR3 amino acids: CASSLVSGSSGNTIYF. The CDR3 DNA reads as TGTGCCAGCAGCTTAGTGTCTGGGAGCTCTGGAAACACCATATATTTT. Based on the CDR3 plus reference TRBV7-9 and TRBJ1-3, the full variable domain is DTGVSQNPRHKITKRGQNVTFRCDPISEHNRLYWYRQTLGQGPEFLTYFQNEAQLEKSRLLSDRFSAERPKGSFSTLEIQRTEQGDSAMYLCASSLVSGSSGNTIYFGEGSWLTVV.

This chain joins TRBV20-1 and TRBJ1-1, with D possibly matching TRBD1 (5 bases). Germline CDR1 is DFQATT and CDR2 is SNEGSKA (reference sequence). Trimming removed 0 bases at V and 4 bases at J, with 15 bases between. The CDR3 extends over 15 amino acids. Here the CDR3 reads CSARDPAGTATEAFF. The CDR3 DNA sequence: TGCAGTGCTAGAGATCCTGCGGGGACCGCCACTGAAGCTTTCTTT.

This rearrangement joins TRBV20-1 to TRBJ1-3, with D maybe TRBD1 (6 bases). V lost 2 bases and J lost 2, with 13 bases in between. The length of the CDR3 is 15 residues. Germline V gene data show CDR1 as DFQATT and CDR2 as SNEGSKA (reference sequence). The CDR3 region is CSARPEGTPGNTIYF. CDR3 bases: TGCAGTGCTAGACCGGAGGGGACACCTGGAAACACCATATATTTT.

The chain combines TRBV9 with TRBJ1-2, with TRBD1 identical over 9 bases. Trimming removed 5 bases from V and 9 bases from J; junction bases left unmatched: 11. The CDR3 length is 14 residues. Germline CDR1 reads SGDLS; CDR2 reads YYNGEE. Here the CDR3 DNA reads TGTGCCAGCAGTGAATTGACAGGGGGACATCGCTACACCTTC. It is translated as CASSELTGGHRYTF.